These T cell receptor beta chains were read from a single sample in a study of blood T cell repertoires in COVID-19. Generated by immunoSEQ multiplex PCR, the TCRdb table keeps only in-frame clones and is missing some. The sample carries roughly 150,000 clones, roughly 80% recorded once. Material: PBMCs or T cells enriched from blood (not recorded which). The receptors come from a man aged 45-65 years who had recovered from COVID-19. The CDR3 runs from the conserved cysteine through the conserved F or W. The D gene is left open where the match is weak. Expanded clones are given a class, and other clones once, few, many or no size at all.

CDR3 protein	clone size	CDR3 length	V gene	J gene	D gene
CASRPPGLQETQYF	.	14	TRBV5-1	TRBJ2-5	.
CSVLTRTENTGELFF	.	15	TRBV29-1	TRBJ2-2	.
CASSQPDRGRRETQYF	.	16	TRBV3-1/TRBV3-2	TRBJ2-5	TRBD1
CASSQSFGEQGPGELFF	.	17	TRBV23-1	TRBJ2-2	TRBD1
CASSQRTSGGYNEQFF	few	16	TRBV4-1	TRBJ2-1	TRBD2
CASSYATGIYGYTF	.	14	TRBV7-9	TRBJ1-2	.
CASSLSGAEAFF	.	12	TRBV7-9	TRBJ1-1	.
CASSRGTANTGELFF	.	15	TRBV27	TRBJ2-2	.
CASSQEGHRYLYGYTF	.	16	TRBV3-1/TRBV3-2	TRBJ1-2	.
CASRGGGQRTYEQYF	few	15	TRBV27	TRBJ2-7	.
CASSHWSGETQYF	.	13	TRBV14	TRBJ2-5	.
CASRTDGDGYTF	.	12	TRBV2	TRBJ1-2	.
CASSLATSQETQYF	.	14	TRBV7-9	TRBJ2-5	.
CASRKGQGAPRRQPQHF	once	17	TRBV28	TRBJ1-5	TRBD1
CASSTWGQLRTDYGYTF	.	17	TRBV21-1	TRBJ1-2	.
CAGHAVGGGADTQYF	.	15	TRBV6-5	TRBJ2-3	TRBD1
CASHTSGSGDTQYF	.	14	TRBV5-1	TRBJ2-3	TRBD2
CATPAPGSGNTIYF	.	14	TRBV19	TRBJ1-3	.
CASSRGGPITDTQYF	.	15	TRBV6-5	TRBJ2-3	TRBD2
CASSLRGSGTEAFF	once	14	TRBV5-1	TRBJ1-1	.
CASSRDRGSNEQFF	few	14	TRBV6-5	TRBJ2-1	TRBD1
CASSLVRNTGELFF	few	14	TRBV7-9	TRBJ2-2	.
CASTRGGVRLHEQYF	.	15	TRBV28	TRBJ2-7	TRBD2
CASSHGTSGGSTGELFF	.	17	TRBV6-6	TRBJ2-2	TRBD2
CASSQVLGTLGSPLHF	.	16	TRBV4-1	TRBJ1-6	.
CASSQEWGLGDYGYTF	.	16	TRBV3-1/TRBV3-2	TRBJ1-2	.
CASSPRVENYGYTF	.	14	TRBV9	TRBJ1-2	.
CASSPSEQSPPQHF	once	14	TRBV4-1	TRBJ1-5	.
CASSSYRGKKNIQYF	.	15	TRBV7-2	TRBJ2-4	TRBD1
CASSLGQASGNTIYF	.	15	TRBV5-4	TRBJ1-3	.
CAGRTGSQPQHF	.	12	TRBV6-5	TRBJ1-5	TRBD1
CASSRDTFEGYTF	.	13	TRBV6-5	TRBJ1-2	.
CASSLSSGTGGEGATF	few	16	TRBV11-3	TRBJ1-2	TRBD1
CASSKNVASRSTDTQYF	once	17	TRBV3-1/TRBV3-2	TRBJ2-3	.
CASSRQNTEAFF	.	12	TRBV19	TRBJ1-1	.
CASSLPQTPATQYF	.	14	TRBV5-4	TRBJ2-4	.
CASSHPLTGTGANVLTF	.	17	TRBV4-3	TRBJ2-6	.
CASSLAGGTLNTEAFF	.	16	TRBV7-2	TRBJ1-1	TRBD1
CASSPGQGGYQPQHF	.	15	TRBV28	TRBJ1-5	TRBD1
CASSLEQGRELFSKGPGF	.	18	TRBV5-1	TRBJ1-4	.
CASSEGGGVWANTEAFF	medium-sized	17	TRBV4-1	TRBJ1-1	.
CASSLVRGRSKETQYF	few	16	TRBV5-8	TRBJ2-5	.
CASSMGQGIDTQYF	.	14	TRBV19	TRBJ2-3	.
CASSVVSGGGDGYTF	.	15	TRBV9	TRBJ1-2	TRBD1
CASSPRLESRETQYF	.	15	TRBV9	TRBJ2-5	.
CALRANRENSPLHF	.	14	TRBV30	TRBJ1-6	.
CASSLGGGQDTQYF	.	14	TRBV19	TRBJ2-3	.
CASIRQGAFSGNTIYF	.	16	TRBV7-2	TRBJ1-3	TRBD1
CASSLEPGQGRTEAFF	.	16	TRBV7-9	TRBJ1-1	TRBD1
CASTYSSYSGNTIYF	.	15	TRBV19	TRBJ1-3	.
CASSFYWGTGNTDTQYF	.	17	TRBV4-1	TRBJ2-3	TRBD1
CASSPGGTAYEQYF	.	14	TRBV27	TRBJ2-7	TRBD2
CASSLPAGKSYEQYF	.	15	TRBV3-1/TRBV3-2	TRBJ2-7	.
CASSSGQVDTDTQYF	.	15	TRBV5-1	TRBJ2-3	TRBD1
CASSPLGGLITGELFF	.	16	TRBV19	TRBJ2-2	.
CASSLVSLGHLIGNEQFF	.	18	TRBV5-5	TRBJ2-1	.
CASTPGRVGRYGYTF	few	15	TRBV9	TRBJ1-2	.
CASSRQGQSPLHF	.	13	TRBV12-3/TRBV12-4	TRBJ1-6	TRBD1